These 15 T cell receptor beta chains were all obtained from the same sample, sequenced in a study of cytomegalovirus exposure and HLA in healthy donors. The study ran its PCR with 60 Vbeta and 13 Jbeta primers. This table comes from immunoSEQ multiplex PCR, and its TCRdb copy is limited to in-frame clones, with some not included. The sample lists around 160,000 clones, 65% to 90% occurring once. Sequencing was performed on PBMCs. These receptors were collected from a human donor in good health.

V usage is TRBV4-3 and J usage is TRBJ1-4; D possibly corresponds to TRBD1 (5 bases). From germline, CDR1 is LGHNA and CDR2 YSLEER. V lost 0 bases and J 4 bases, leaving 12 bases between the germline ends. The CDR3 spans 16 residues. The CDR3 DNA reads as TGCGCCAGCAGCCAAGAGTTCCGACAGTTTAATGAAAAACTGTTTTTT. Its translation: CASSQEFRQFNEKLFF.

The chain couples TRBV5-1 to TRBJ2-2; TRBD1 agrees at 9 bases. The CDR3 runs to 15 residues. The V and J ends lost 5 bases and 7 bases, in that order; junction bases with no gene match: 9. Germline V gene data show CDR1 as SGHRS and CDR2 as YFSETQ. The CDR3 nucleotides are TGCGCCAGCAGTCCCGAGACAGGGGGGAACGGGGAGCTGTTTTTT. It is translated as CASSPETGGNGELFF.

The J gene is TRBJ1-6, the V gene TRBV6-5; 9 bases match TRBD1. Trimming took 10 bases from V and 9 from J; bases not matched to a gene: 13. The germline V gene has CDR1 MNHEY and CDR2 SVGAGI. CDR3 length equals 15 residues. Here the CDR3 reads CATKLWGTGISPLHF. The CDR3 region has the DNA TGTGCCACCAAATTATGGGGGACAGGGATTTCACCCCTCCACTTT.

The J gene is TRBJ1-1, the V gene TRBV2, with a weak D call TRBD1 (5 bases). CDR1 and CDR2 from the germline V gene are SNHLY and FYNNEI. V gave up 5 bases and J gave up 0 bases, with 7 bases separating them. The CDR3 is 13 residues long. The CDR3 protein is CASSRQMNTEAFF. The CDR3 DNA sequence: TGTGCCAGCAGTCGACAGATGAACACTGAAGCTTTCTTT.

V and J are TRBV11-2 and TRBJ1-5; 8 positions match TRBD1. CDR1 is SGHAT and CDR2 is FQNNGV in the germline V gene. The ends lost 5 bases at V and 4 bases at J; junction bases unmatched: 7. This CDR3 comprises 15 residues. For the CDR3, the DNA is TGTGCCAGCAGCCTGGACAGGGAGGGGAATCAGCCCCAGCATTTT. Protein product: CASSLDREGNQPQHF.

The chain links TRBV7-9 to TRBJ2-7; D is undetermined. The CDR3 has 14 amino acids. V was clipped by 1 base and J by 0 bases, with 7 bases between them. Germline loops: CDR1 SEHNR, CDR2 FQNEAQ (reference sequence). The CDR3 sequence: CASSLVLSSYEQYF. CDR3 sequence (DNA): TGTGCCAGCAGCTTAGTTCTAAGCTCCTACGAGCAGTACTTC.

V and J are TRBV10-3 and TRBJ2-1; 8 positions agree with TRBD2. CDR3 size: 13 residues. From germline, CDR1 is ENHRY and CDR2 SYGVKD. Trimming removed 8 bases from V and 2 bases from J; junction bases left unmatched: 2. This CDR3 is CAIGGGPYNEQFF. The CDR3 DNA sequence: TGTGCCATCGGCGGGGGGCCCTACAATGAGCAGTTCTTC.

The V and J genes are TRBV7-2 and TRBJ2-1, with 12 bases fitting TRBD2. Germline CDR1 and CDR2: SGHTA and FQGNSA. This CDR3 contains 18 residues. The V gene end was trimmed by 0 bases and the J gene end by 0 bases; junction bases not matched to a gene: 3. DNA for the CDR3: TGTGCCAGCAGCTTAGCCGCTAGCGGGGGGGCCTCCTACAATGAGCAGTTCTTC. It yields the protein CASSLAASGGASYNEQFF.

The chain carries TRBV4-1 and TRBJ2-6; 11 bases are a match to TRBD2. Trimming cost V 0 bases and J 0 bases; bases outside gene matches: 4. Germline CDR1 reads MGHRA; CDR2 reads YSYEKL. The CDR3 has 19 residues. The CDR3 coding sequence is TGCGCCAGCAGCCAAGACCCGCTAGCGGGGGGCTCTGGGGCCAACGTCCTGACTTTC. Translated: CASSQDPLAGGSGANVLTF.

Comments on this clone: A junction boundary mismatches the germline segment, possibly from a read error. The chain combines TRBV4-3 with TRBJ2-2; 9 bases match TRBD1. This CDR3 has 16 amino acids. Germline V gene data show CDR1 as LGHNA and CDR2 as YSLEER. The CDR3 sequence is CASSQDPGTGYGEPFF. The CDR3 coding sequence is TGCGCCAGCAGCCAAGACCCCGGGACAGGGTACGGGGAGCCGTTTTTT.

The V and J genes are TRBV7-8 and TRBJ2-7; tentative D call: TRBD2 (6 bases). Germline V lookup: CDR1 SGHVS, CDR2 FQNEAQ. V was clipped by 5 bases and J by 2 bases, with 10 bases between them. This CDR3 is 13 amino acids long. The CDR3 region is CASSGGAAYEQYF. The CDR3 DNA reads as TGTGCCAGCAGCGGCGGGGCGGCCTACGAGCAGTACTTC.

The chain employs TRBV6-5 and TRBJ2-2; D might be TRBD2 (5 bases). The CDR3 has 14 amino acids. Per the germline V gene, CDR1 is MNHEY and CDR2 is SVGAGI. V lost 8 bases and J 1 base, leaving 11 bases between the germline ends. CDR3 residues: CASQLDGNTGELFF. The CDR3 coding sequence is TGTGCCAGCCAACTAGACGGGAACACCGGGGAGCTGTTTTTT.

V usage is TRBV11-2 and J usage is TRBJ2-7; 8 bases line up with TRBD2. CDR1 is SGHAT and CDR2 is FQNNGV in the germline V gene. This CDR3 is 15 amino acids long. V lost 0 bases and J lost 3; bases outside the gene matches: 4. The CDR3: CASSLDLAGVYEQYF. DNA for the CDR3: TGTGCCAGCAGCTTAGACCTAGCGGGTGTCTACGAGCAGTACTTC.

Remarks on this clone: At the DNA level, this CDR3 is encoded by other sequences in the same sample as well. The chain is built from TRBV5-1 and TRBJ2-3; TRBD2 matches 11 bases. The CDR3 runs to 15 residues. V shed 4 bases, J shed 1 base, and the junction held 2 bases outside the gene matches. CDR1 is SGHRS, CDR2 YFSETQ, per germline. CDR3 DNA sequence: TGCGCCAGCAGCCTACTAGCGGGGGGCACAGATACGCAGTATTTT. Translated: CASSLLAGGTDTQYF. The full variable domain, completed using reference TRBV5-1 and TRBJ2-3, is KAGVTQTPRYLIKTRGQQVTLSCSPISGHRSVSWYQQTPGQGLQFLFEYFSETQRNKGNFPGRFSGRQFSNSRSEMNVSTLELGDSALYLCASSLLAGGTDTQYFGPGTRLTVL.

A single count supports this clone. This chain joins TRBV9 and TRBJ2-7; TRBD2 might be the D (6 bases). Per germline, CDR1 SGDLS and CDR2 YYNGEE. Trimming cost V 4 bases and J 5 bases, with 16 bases left between them. CDR3 length: 14 residues. The CDR3 nucleotides read TGTGCCAGCAGCCCGTTAGGAGGGTTTGACGAGCAGTACTTC. Protein: CASSPLGGFDEQYF.